A single sample is the source of the 18 T cell receptor beta chains below, sequenced in a study of shared clonotypes between healthy human individuals. The data were produced by immunoSEQ multiplex PCR, yet TCRdb's version contains in-frame clones alone and is incomplete. The table records 1.4 million to 1.5 million clones, more than 95% of them present only once. Material for sequencing was naive CD4+ T cells sorted from blood. Indicated subset: CD45RA+ positively selected. These receptors all stem from a young man in good health.

This chain uses TRBV5-8 with TRBJ2-1; 11 bases fit TRBD1. Trimming removed 10 bases from V and 1 base from J; junction bases left unmatched: 16. CDR1 and CDR2 (germline): SGHTS, YDEGEE. This CDR3 contains 18 residues. Here the CDR3 DNA reads TGTGCCGTACCTGGCGGACAGGGGGCACTTTTTTCCTACAATGAGCAGTTCTTC. This sequence encodes CAVPGGQGALFSYNEQFF.

The V gene is TRBV7-2, the J gene TRBJ2-7; 9 bases fit TRBD2. J lost 0 bases, V lost 5 bases, and 5 bases had no gene match. This CDR3 comprises 15 residues. Germline assignment: CDR1 SGHTA and CDR2 FQGNSA. The CDR3 nucleotides are TGTGCCAGCAGCCGGGGACTAGCAGCCTCCTACGAGCAGTACTTC. Amino acid sequence: CASSRGLAASYEQYF.

This rearrangement joins TRBV11-3 to TRBJ2-5; no clear D gene. Germline CDR1 and CDR2: SGHNT and YENEEA. The CDR3 length is 16 residues. Deletions cut 1 base from V and 0 bases from J, with 12 bases between. CDR3 amino acids: CASSLGPGRHQETQYF. CDR3 DNA sequence: TGTGCCAGCAGCTTAGGTCCCGGCAGGCACCAAGAGACCCAGTACTTC.

This chain uses TRBV6-5 with TRBJ1-1; TRBD1 matches at 7 bases. Trimming removed 9 bases from V and 1 base from J; junction bases left unmatched: 5. CDR1 and CDR2 (germline): MNHEY, SVGAGI. The length of the CDR3 is 13 residues. The CDR3 protein is CASLGTANTEAFF. Written as DNA, the CDR3 is TGTGCCAGTCTCGGGACAGCGAACACTGAAGCTTTCTTT.

The chain joins TRBV5-1 to TRBJ2-1, with 9 nucleotides matching TRBD1. This CDR3 is built from 15 residues. V lost 3 bases and J lost 2; bases outside the gene matches: 3. Germline V gene data show CDR1 as SGHRS and CDR2 as YFSETQ. CDR3 region: CASSSRDRAYNEQFF. The CDR3 DNA follows: TGCGCCAGCAGCTCCCGGGACAGGGCCTACAATGAGCAGTTCTTC.

This sequence joins TRBV10-2 and TRBJ2-7; 12 bases map to TRBD2. After removal of 7 bases from V and 4 bases from J, the junction contained 5 bases not matched to a gene. Germline CDR1 is WSHSY and CDR2 is SAAADI. The CDR3 spans 14 residues. For the CDR3, the DNA is TGCGCCAGCAAGACTAGCGGGAGTTTTTACGAGCAGTACTTC. It codes for CASKTSGSFYEQYF.

This sequence joins TRBV7-6 and TRBJ1-3, with unresolved D. This CDR3 is 18 amino acids long. V was clipped by 5 bases and J by 0 bases, with 20 bases between them. CDR1 is SGHVS, CDR2 FNYEAQ, per germline. The CDR3 sequence is CASSPRISMDRSGNTIYF. Here the CDR3 DNA reads TGTGCCAGCAGCCCTCGCATAAGCATGGACCGCTCTGGAAACACCATATATTTT.

The chain carries TRBV5-1 and TRBJ2-1; possibly TRBD1 for D (6 bases). Germline CDR1 SGHRS, CDR2 YFSETQ. The CDR3 is 17 amino acids. The V and J ends lost 0 bases and 10 bases respectively, with 23 bases between them. CDR3 loop: CASSLADSGGSIEEQFF. The CDR3 nucleotides are TGCGCCAGCAGCTTGGCCGACAGTGGGGGCAGCATTGAGGAGCAGTTCTTC.

The rearrangement uses TRBV29-1 and TRBJ2-1; 7 nucleotides agree with TRBD1. V was clipped by 5 bases and J by 7 bases; unmatched bases: 14. Looked up from germline, CDR1 is SQVTM and CDR2 is ANQGSEA. The CDR3 spans 15 residues. The CDR3 DNA reads as TGCAGCGTTTATAACCTTCGACAGGGACCTAATGAGCAGTTCTTC. Translation gives CSVYNLRQGPNEQFF.

This clone occurred once. This CDR3 is also generated by other DNA sequences in the sample. The CDR3 reads CASSIRGYTEAFF. The CDR3 DNA reads TGTGCCAGTAGTATCCGGGGTTACACTGAAGCTTTCTTT. The J gene is TRBJ1-1, the V gene TRBV19; D is ambiguous. The CDR3 has 13 amino acids. Trimming took 3 bases from V and 3 from J, leaving 8 bases between them. The V gene's germline CDR1 is LNHDA and CDR2 SQIVND (reference sequence).

The chain carries TRBV27 and TRBJ1-2, with D uncertain. Trimming removed 6 bases at V and 0 bases at J, with 14 bases between. The CDR3 loop spans 15 amino acids. The germline gives CDR1 MNHEY, CDR2 SMNVEV (reference sequence). In nucleotides, the CDR3 is TGTGCCAGCAGGGGCGTAGGGCTACCTAACTATGGCTACACCTTC. It specifies CASRGVGLPNYGYTF.

The J gene is TRBJ1-5, the V gene TRBV2, with D tentatively TRBD1 (5 bases). CDR3 length equals 18 residues. V shed 0 bases and J shed 5 bases, with 20 bases lying between them. In germline, CDR1 is SNHLY, CDR2 FYNNEI. The CDR3 DNA sequence: TGTGCCAGCAGTGAAGCCCCCGACCGGGGAAGGGGAGATCAGCCCCAGCATTTT. Protein: CASSEAPDRGRGDQPQHF.

The chain joins TRBV7-2 to TRBJ2-3; 9 bases agree with TRBD2. Germline CDR1 is SGHTA and CDR2 is FQGNSA. This CDR3 comprises 16 residues. V lost 0 bases, J lost 2 bases, and 3 bases stayed unmatched. This CDR3 reads CASSLAGTSTTDTQYF. The CDR3 nucleotides read TGTGCCAGCAGCTTAGCCGGGACTAGCACCACAGATACGCAGTATTTT.

J is TRBJ2-4 and V is TRBV28, with D tentatively TRBD1 (5 bases). Trimming took off 6 bases at V and 0 bases at J, with 21 bases between the two ends. Germline assignment: CDR1 MDHEN and CDR2 SYDVKM. The CDR3 length is 18 residues. The CDR3 DNA is TGTGCCAGCAGCCCACCAGGGTTTCGGTTGGGAGCCAAAAACATTCAGTACTTC. Its translation is CASSPPGFRLGAKNIQYF.

The chain uses TRBV19 and TRBJ1-2; D is undetermined. CDR1 is LNHDA and CDR2 is SQIVND in the germline V gene (reference sequence). Trimming stripped 6 bases from V and 8 bases from J, with 13 bases between. This CDR3 is built from 12 residues. The CDR3 sequence is CASSLSGGGYTF. CDR3 coding DNA: TGTGCCAGTAGCCTTTCGGGCGGAGGCTACACCTTC. Full variable domain (outside the CDR3, taken from reference TRBV19 and TRBJ1-2): DGGITQSPKYLFRKEGQNVTLSCEQNLNHDAMYWYRQDPGQGLRLIYYSQIVNDFQKGDIAEGYSVSREKKESFPLTVTSAQKNPTAFYLCASSLSGGGYTFGSGTRLTVV.

J is TRBJ2-7 and V is TRBV14, with 11 bases identical to TRBD2. V was pared by 1 base and J by 3 bases, with 2 bases of the junction left unmatched. Germline V lookup: CDR1 SGHDN, CDR2 FVKESK. This CDR3 is 15 amino acids long. CDR3 residues: CASSQGLAGNYEQYF. CDR3 bases: TGTGCCAGCAGCCAAGGACTAGCGGGAAACTACGAGCAGTACTTC. Full variable domain (rest looked up from reference TRBV14 and TRBJ2-7): EAGVTQFPSHSVIEKGQTVTLRCDPISGHDNLYWYRRVMGKEIKFLLHFVKESKQDESGMPNNRFLAERTGGTYSTLKVQPAELEDSGVYFCASSQGLAGNYEQYFGPGTRLTVT.

This rearrangement joins TRBV7-2 to TRBJ2-7, with 7 bases identical to TRBD2. This CDR3 comprises 15 residues. Germline CDR1 reads SGHTA; CDR2 reads FQGNSA. Trimming cost V 5 bases and J 0 bases; bases outside gene matches: 7. The CDR3 reads CASSETSMSSYEQYF. CDR3 nucleotide sequence: TGTGCCAGCAGCGAGACTAGCATGAGCTCCTACGAGCAGTACTTC.

The V gene is TRBV7-2, the J gene TRBJ1-2; D is uncertain. Looked up from germline, CDR1 is SGHTA and CDR2 is FQGNSA. This CDR3 has 13 residues. V lost 8 bases and J 4 bases, leaving 14 bases between the germline ends. CDR3: CASRPTGVYGYTF. The CDR3 DNA is TGTGCCAGCCGCCCAACTGGGGTCTATGGCTACACCTTC.